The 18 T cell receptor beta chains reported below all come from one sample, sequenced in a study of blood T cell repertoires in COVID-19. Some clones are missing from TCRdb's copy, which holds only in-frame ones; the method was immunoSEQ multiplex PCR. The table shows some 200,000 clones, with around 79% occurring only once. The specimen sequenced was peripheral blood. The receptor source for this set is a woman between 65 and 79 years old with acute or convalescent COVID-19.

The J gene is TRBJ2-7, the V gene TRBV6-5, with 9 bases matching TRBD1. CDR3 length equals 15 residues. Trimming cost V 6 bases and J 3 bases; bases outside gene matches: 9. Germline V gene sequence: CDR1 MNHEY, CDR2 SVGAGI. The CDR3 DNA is TGTGCCAGCAGGGTTACAGGGGGCGTTGTCTACGAGCAGTACTTC. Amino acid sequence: CASRVTGGVVYEQYF.

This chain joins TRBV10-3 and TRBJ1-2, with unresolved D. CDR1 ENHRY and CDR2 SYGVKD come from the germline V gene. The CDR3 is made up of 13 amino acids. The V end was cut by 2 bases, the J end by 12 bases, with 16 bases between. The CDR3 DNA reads TGTGCCATCAGTGAGGAGCGGGTGGGGTTGGACACCTTC. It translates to CAISEERVGLDTF.

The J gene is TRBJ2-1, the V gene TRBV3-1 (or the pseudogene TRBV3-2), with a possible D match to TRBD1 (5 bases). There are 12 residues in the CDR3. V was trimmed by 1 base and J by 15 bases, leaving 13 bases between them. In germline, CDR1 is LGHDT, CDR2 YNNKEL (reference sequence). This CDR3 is CASSQVSGMLFF. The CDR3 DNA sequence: TGTGCCAGCAGCCAAGTTTCAGGGATGCTGTTCTTC.

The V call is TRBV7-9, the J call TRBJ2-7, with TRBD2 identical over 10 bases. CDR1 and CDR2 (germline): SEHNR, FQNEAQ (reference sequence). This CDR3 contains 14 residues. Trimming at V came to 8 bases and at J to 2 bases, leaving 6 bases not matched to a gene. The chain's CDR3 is CASSTSGIAYEQYF. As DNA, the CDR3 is TGTGCCAGCTCTACTAGCGGGATAGCCTACGAGCAGTACTTC.

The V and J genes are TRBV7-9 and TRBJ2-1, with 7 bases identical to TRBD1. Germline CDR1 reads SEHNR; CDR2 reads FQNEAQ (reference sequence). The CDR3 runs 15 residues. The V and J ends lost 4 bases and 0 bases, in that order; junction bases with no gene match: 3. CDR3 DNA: TGTGCCAGCAGCTCAGACAGGGTCTCCTACAATGAGCAGTTCTTC. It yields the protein CASSSDRVSYNEQFF.

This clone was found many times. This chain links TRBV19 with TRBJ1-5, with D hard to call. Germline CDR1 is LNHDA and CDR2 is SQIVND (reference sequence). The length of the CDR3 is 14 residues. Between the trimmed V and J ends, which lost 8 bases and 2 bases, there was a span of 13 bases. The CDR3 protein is CASSNTRGNQPQHF. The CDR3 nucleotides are TGTGCCAGTTCAAACACCCGGGGCAATCAGCCCCAGCATTTT.

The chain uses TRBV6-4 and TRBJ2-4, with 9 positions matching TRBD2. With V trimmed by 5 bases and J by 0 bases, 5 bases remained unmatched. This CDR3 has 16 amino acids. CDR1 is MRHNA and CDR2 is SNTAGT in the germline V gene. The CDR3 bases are TGTGCCAGCAGTCGACTAGCGGTCCTAGCCAAAAACATTCAGTACTTC. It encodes CASSRLAVLAKNIQYF.

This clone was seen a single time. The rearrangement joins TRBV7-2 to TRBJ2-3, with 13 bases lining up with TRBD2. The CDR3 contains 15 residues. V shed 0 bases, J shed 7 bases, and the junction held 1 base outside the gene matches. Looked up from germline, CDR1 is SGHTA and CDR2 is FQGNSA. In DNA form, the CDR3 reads TGTGCCAGCAGCTTAGCGGGGACTAGCGGGAATACGCAGTATTTT. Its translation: CASSLAGTSGNTQYF.

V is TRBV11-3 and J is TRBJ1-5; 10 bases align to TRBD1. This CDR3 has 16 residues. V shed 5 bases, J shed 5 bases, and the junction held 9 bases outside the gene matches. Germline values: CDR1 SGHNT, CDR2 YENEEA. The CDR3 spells CASSHMDRGGDQPQHF. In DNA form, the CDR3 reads TGTGCCAGCAGCCATATGGACAGGGGGGGTGATCAGCCCCAGCATTTT. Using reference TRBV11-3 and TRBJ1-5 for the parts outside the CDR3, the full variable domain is EAGVVQSPRYKIIEKKQPVAFWCNPISGHNTLYWYLQNLGQGPELLIRYENEEAVDDSQLPKDRFSAERLKGVDSTLKIQPAELGDSAVYLCASSHMDRGGDQPQHFGDGTRLSIL.

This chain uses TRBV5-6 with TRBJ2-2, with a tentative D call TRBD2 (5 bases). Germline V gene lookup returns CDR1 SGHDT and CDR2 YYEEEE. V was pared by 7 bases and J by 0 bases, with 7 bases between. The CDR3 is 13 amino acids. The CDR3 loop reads CASGSPNTGELFF. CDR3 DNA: TGTGCCAGCGGGAGCCCGAACACCGGGGAGCTGTTTTTT.

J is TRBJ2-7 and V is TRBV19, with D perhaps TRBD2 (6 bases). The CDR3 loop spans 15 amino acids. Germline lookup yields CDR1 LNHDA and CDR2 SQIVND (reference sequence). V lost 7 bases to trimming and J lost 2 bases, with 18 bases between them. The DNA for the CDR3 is TGTGCCAGTAAGCCGCGGGAATCCGGCCCCTACGAGCAGTACTTC. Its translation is CASKPRESGPYEQYF.

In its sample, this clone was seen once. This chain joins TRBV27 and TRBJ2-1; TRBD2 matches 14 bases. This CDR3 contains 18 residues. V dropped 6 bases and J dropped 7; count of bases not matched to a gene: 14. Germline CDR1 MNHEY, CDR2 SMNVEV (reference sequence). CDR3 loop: CASSQYLPGLAGENEQFF. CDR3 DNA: TGTGCCAGCAGCCAATATTTACCGGGACTAGCGGGAGAGAATGAGCAGTTCTTC.

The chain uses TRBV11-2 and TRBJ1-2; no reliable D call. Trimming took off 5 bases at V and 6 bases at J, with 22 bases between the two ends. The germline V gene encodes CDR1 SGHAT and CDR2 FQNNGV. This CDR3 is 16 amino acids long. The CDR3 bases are TGTGCCAGCAGCGGAGGTTCGGCCCGTGGTGAAAATGGCTACACCTTC. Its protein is CASSGGSARGENGYTF. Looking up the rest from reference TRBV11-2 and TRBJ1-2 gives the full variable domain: EAGVAQSPRYKIIEKRQSVAFWCNPISGHATLYWYQQILGQGPKLLIQFQNNGVVDDSQLPKDRFSAERLKGVDSTLKIQPAKLEDSAVYLCASSGGSARGENGYTFGSGTRLTVV.

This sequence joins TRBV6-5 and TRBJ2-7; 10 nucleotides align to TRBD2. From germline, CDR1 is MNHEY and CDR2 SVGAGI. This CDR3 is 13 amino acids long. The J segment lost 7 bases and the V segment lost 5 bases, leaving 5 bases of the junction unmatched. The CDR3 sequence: CASSSGRAGEQYF. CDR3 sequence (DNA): TGTGCCAGCAGTAGCGGGAGGGCCGGGGAGCAGTACTTC.

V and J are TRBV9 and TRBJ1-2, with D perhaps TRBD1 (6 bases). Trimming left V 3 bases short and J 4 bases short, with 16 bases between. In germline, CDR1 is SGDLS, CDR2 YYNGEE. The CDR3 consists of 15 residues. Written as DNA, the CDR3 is TGTGCCAGCAGCGCTATCCTACAGGGAACCTATGGCTACACCTTC. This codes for CASSAILQGTYGYTF.

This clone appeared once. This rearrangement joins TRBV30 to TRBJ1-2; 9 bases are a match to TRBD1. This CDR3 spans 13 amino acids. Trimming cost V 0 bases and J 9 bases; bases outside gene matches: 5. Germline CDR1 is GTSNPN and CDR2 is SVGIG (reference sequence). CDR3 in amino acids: CAWSVLTGGRYTF. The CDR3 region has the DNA TGTGCCTGGAGTGTACTAACAGGGGGCCGCTACACCTTC.

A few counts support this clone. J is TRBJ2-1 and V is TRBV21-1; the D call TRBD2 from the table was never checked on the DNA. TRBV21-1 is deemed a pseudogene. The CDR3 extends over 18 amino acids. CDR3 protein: CASSKESGTTGTQGEQFF. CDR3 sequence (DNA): TGTGCCAGCAGCAAGGAAAGCGGGACAACGGGGACTCAAGGTGAGCAGTTCTTC.

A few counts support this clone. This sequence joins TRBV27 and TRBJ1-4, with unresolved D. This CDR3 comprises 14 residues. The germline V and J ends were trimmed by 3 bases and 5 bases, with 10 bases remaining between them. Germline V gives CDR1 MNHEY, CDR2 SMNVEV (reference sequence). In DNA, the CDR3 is TGTGCCAGCAGTTTTATGGGCGAGAATGAAAAACTGTTTTTT. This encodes CASSFMGENEKLFF.